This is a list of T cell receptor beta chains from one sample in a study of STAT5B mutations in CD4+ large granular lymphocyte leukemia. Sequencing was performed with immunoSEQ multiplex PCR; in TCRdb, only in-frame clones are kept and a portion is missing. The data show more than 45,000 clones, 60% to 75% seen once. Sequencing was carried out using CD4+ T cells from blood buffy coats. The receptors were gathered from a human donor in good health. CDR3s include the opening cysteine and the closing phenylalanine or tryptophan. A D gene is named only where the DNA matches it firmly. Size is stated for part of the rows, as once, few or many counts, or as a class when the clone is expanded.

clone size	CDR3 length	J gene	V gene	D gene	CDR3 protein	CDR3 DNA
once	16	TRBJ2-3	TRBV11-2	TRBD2	CASSLTSGGATDTQYF	TGTGCCAGCAGCTTGACTAGCGGGGGGGCCACAGATACGCAGTATTTT
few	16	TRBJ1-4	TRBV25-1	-	CASSEWGGGSQGKLFF	TGTGCCAGCAGTGAATGGGGGGGCGGGAGCCAAGGAAAACTGTTTTTT
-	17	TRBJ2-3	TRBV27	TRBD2	CASSPLVAGGPGDTQYF	TGTGCCAGCAGCCCCCTCGTGGCGGGGGGCCCGGGAGATACGCAGTATTTT
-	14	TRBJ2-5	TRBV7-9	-	CASRPGGGSETQYF	TGTGCCAGCAGGCCCGGAGGGGGGTCGGAGACCCAGTACTTC
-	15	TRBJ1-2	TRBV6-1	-	CASSEGPRSDYGYTF	TGTGCCAGCAGTGAAGGGCCACGGTCGGACTATGGCTACACCTTC
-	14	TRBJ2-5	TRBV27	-	CASSIGGYQETQYF	TGTGCCAGCAGTATTGGGGGGTACCAAGAGACCCAGTACTTC
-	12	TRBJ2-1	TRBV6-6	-	CASSRGGNEQFF	TGTGCCAGCAGCAGGGGGGGCAATGAGCAGTTCTTC
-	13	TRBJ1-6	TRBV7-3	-	CASAGQNNSPLHF	TGTGCCAGTGCGGGCCAGAATAATTCACCCCTCCACTTT
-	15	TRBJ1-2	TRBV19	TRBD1	CASRPPGQGAYGYTF	TGTGCCAGTAGACCTCCGGGACAGGGGGCCTATGGCTACACCTTC
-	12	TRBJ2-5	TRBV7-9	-	CASSLLWKTQYF	TGTGCCAGCAGCTTACTTTGGAAGACCCAGTACTTC
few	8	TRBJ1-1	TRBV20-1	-	CSARGTFF	TGCAGTGCTCGGGGGACTTTCTTT
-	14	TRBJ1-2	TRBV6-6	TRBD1	CASSSVTGAYGYTF	TGTGCCAGCAGTTCCGTGACAGGGGCCTATGGCTACACCTTC
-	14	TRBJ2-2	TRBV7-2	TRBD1	CASSKGQITGELFF	TGTGCCAGCAGCAAGGGACAGATCACCGGGGAGCTGTTTTTT
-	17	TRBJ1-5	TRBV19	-	CASSIEPQITSNQPQHF	TGTGCCAGTAGTATAGAGCCACAGATAACAAGCAATCAGCCCCAGCATTTT
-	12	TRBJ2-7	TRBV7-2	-	CASSPPGYEQYF	TGTGCCAGCAGCCCCCCAGGCTACGAGCAGTACTTC
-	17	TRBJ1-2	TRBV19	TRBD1	CASSQGAGQGRGYGYTF	TGTGCCAGTAGTCAGGGGGCGGGACAGGGCCGTGGTTATGGCTACACCTTC
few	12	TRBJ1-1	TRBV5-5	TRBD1	CASSASGQGAFF	TGTGCCAGCAGCGCCTCCGGACAGGGGGCTTTCTTT
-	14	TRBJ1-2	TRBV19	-	CASSISRIDYGYTF	TGTGCCAGTAGTATATCGAGGATCGACTATGGCTACACCTTC
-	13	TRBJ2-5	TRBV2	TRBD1	CASTRTGEETQYF	TGTGCCAGCACCCGGACAGGGGAAGAGACCCAGTACTTC
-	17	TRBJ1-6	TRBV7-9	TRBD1	CASTSWRGTGGWSPLHF	TGTGCCAGCACCTCTTGGCGGGGTACAGGGGGTTGGTCACCCCTCCACTTT
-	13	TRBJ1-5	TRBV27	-	CASSLADNQPQHF	TGTGCCAGCAGTCTAGCCGACAATCAGCCCCAGCATTTT
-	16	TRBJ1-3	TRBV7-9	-	CASSPKWVASGNTIYF	TGTGCCAGCAGCCCAAAATGGGTGGCCTCTGGAAACACCATATATTTT
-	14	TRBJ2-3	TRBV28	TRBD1	CASRNDRGTDTQYF	TGTGCCAGCAGAAACGACAGGGGGACAGATACGCAGTATTTT
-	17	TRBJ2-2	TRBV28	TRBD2	CASSTGTSGGATGELFF	TGTGCCAGCAGTACGGGGACTAGCGGGGGGGCCACCGGGGAGCTGTTTTTT
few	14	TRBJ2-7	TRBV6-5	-	CASSSQGFPYEQYF	TGTGCCAGCAGTTCCCAGGGGTTCCCCTACGAGCAGTACTTC
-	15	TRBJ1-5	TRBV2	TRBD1	CASSEATGGSQPQHF	TGTGCCAGCAGTGAAGCGACAGGGGGCTCTCAGCCCCAGCATTTT
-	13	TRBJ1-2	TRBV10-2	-	CASSDAANYGYTF	TGCGCCAGCAGTGACGCAGCTAACTATGGCTACACCTTC
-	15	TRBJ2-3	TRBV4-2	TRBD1	CASSQEQGASDTQYF	TGTGCCAGCAGCCAAGAACAGGGGGCATCAGATACGCAGTATTTT
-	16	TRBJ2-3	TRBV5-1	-	CASSPAADPSTDTQYF	TGCGCCAGCAGCCCCGCGGCAGACCCTAGCACAGATACGCAGTATTTT
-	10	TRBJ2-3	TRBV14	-	CASSGDTQYF	TGTGCCAGCAGCGGGGATACGCAGTATTTT
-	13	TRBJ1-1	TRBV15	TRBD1	CATSRTGEGEAFF	TGTGCCACCAGCAGGACAGGGGAGGGTGAAGCTTTCTTT
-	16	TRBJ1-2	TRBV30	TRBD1	CAWDDPSTGGVYGYTF	TGTGCCTGGGACGATCCTTCGACAGGGGGAGTCTATGGCTACACCTTC